This TCR beta chain was identified in a study of graft-versus-host responses after intestinal transplantation. Looking at the study overall: Tacrolimus plus steroids were given to all recipients for about 3 years, preceded by anti-thymocyte globulin induction.

Lymphocytes (intraepithelial and lamina propria) were released by processing the graft tissue. Data came from immunoSEQ multiplex PCR; TCRdb stores just in-frame clones and leaves some out. In the table there are fewer than 20,000 clones, around 70% of which are singletons. Sequencing was performed on ileum tissue, taken 14 days after transplant. This TCR derives from a human patient who received an intestinal transplant, so some T cells may come from the graft donor.

For the CDR3, the DNA is TGCGCCAGCAGTGAGGGGGAACCCTCCACAGATACGCAGTATTTT. As protein: CASSEGEPSTDTQYF. The chain carries TRBV10-1 and TRBJ2-3; no reliable D call. The germline V and J ends were trimmed by 2 bases and 2 bases, with 11 bases remaining between them. The germline V gene encodes CDR1 WNHNN and CDR2 SYGVQD (reference sequence). This CDR3 spans 15 amino acids.